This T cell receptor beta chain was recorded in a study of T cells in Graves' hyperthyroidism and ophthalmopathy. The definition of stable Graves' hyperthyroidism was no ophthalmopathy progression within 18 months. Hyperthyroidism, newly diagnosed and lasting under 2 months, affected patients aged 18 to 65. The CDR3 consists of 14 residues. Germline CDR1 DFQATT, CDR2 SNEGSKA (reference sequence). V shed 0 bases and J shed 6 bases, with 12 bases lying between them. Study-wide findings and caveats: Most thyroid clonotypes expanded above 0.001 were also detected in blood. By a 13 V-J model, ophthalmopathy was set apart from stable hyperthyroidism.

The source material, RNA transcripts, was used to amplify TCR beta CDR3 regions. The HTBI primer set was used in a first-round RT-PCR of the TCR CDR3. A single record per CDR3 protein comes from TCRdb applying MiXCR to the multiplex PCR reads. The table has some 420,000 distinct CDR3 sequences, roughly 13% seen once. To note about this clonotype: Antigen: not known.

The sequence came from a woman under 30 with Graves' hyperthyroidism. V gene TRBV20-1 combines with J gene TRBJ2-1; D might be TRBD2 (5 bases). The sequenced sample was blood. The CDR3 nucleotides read TGCAGTGCTAGAGATATGGGGAGTTCCAATGAGCAGTTCTTC. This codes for CSARDMGSSNEQFF.